Listed below are T cell receptor beta chains from one sample, sequenced in a study of T cells after yellow fever vaccination. TCRdb analysed the 5' RACE reads with MiXCR anew, one entry per CDR3 protein. Here the sample spans 110,000 to 150,000 distinct CDR3 sequences, just over 6.5% being singletons. The material sequenced was CD4+ T cells sorted from PBMCs, taken 10 days after the yellow fever booster vaccination. The receptors here all came from a man younger than 40 who received the YFV17D yellow fever vaccine. Both conserved end residues are part of each CDR3. The order of the fields is V gene, J gene, D gene, clone size, CDR3 protein, CDR3 DNA. The D gene is left open where the match is weak. Clone size is stated in some rows and not others, as once, few, many or a class when expanded.

V: TRBV20-1; J: TRBJ1-5; D: NA; size: NA; CDR3: CSGTGNRLNQPQHF; DNA: TGCAGTGGGACGGGTAACAGACTCAATCAGCCCCAGCATTTT
V: TRBV5-1; J: TRBJ2-5; D: TRBD2; size: many; CDR3: CASSLSTSEETQYF; DNA: TGCGCCAGCAGCTTGTCCACTAGCGAAGAGACCCAGTACTTC
V: TRBV7-2; J: TRBJ2-1; D: TRBD2; size: many; CDR3: CASSPNRVASGNNEQFF; DNA: TGTGCCAGCAGCCCCAATAGAGTCGCTAGCGGAAACAATGAGCAGTTCTTC
V: TRBV30; J: TRBJ1-5; D: NA; size: few; CDR3: CAWSMQGSQPQHF; DNA: TGTGCCTGGAGCATGCAGGGGAGTCAGCCCCAGCATTTT
V: TRBV7-2; J: TRBJ2-1; D: TRBD2; size: many; CDR3: CASSLVIGRRYNEQFF; DNA: TGTGCCAGCAGCTTAGTTATCGGGAGGCGTTACAATGAGCAGTTCTTC
V: TRBV6-2/TRBV6-3; J: TRBJ2-3; D: NA; size: many; CDR3: CASSYVIGGENTDTQYF; DNA: TGTGCCAGCAGTTATGTAATTGGGGGCGAGAACACAGATACGCAGTATTTT
V: TRBV2; J: TRBJ2-1; D: NA; size: many; CDR3: CASSSWTSPNEQFF; DNA: TGTGCCAGCAGTTCTTGGACTTCCCCCAATGAGCAGTTCTTC
V: TRBV20-1; J: TRBJ1-2; D: TRBD1; size: many; CDR3: CSARSAGGRGYTF; DNA: TGCAGTGCTAGATCCGCAGGGGGTCGTGGCTACACCTTC
V: TRBV20-1; J: TRBJ2-1; D: TRBD2; size: many; CDR3: CSARVAGLPEQFF; DNA: TGCAGTGCTAGAGTGGCGGGACTACCGGAGCAGTTCTTC
V: TRBV10-3; J: TRBJ2-7; D: TRBD1; size: many; CDR3: CAIAGGQGSYEQYF; DNA: TGTGCCATCGCTGGGGGACAGGGCTCCTACGAGCAGTACTTC
V: TRBV28; J: TRBJ1-5; D: NA; size: many; CDR3: CASNSKQPQHF; DNA: TGTGCCAGCAACTCGAAACAGCCCCAGCATTTT
V: TRBV29-1; J: TRBJ2-7; D: NA; size: many; CDR3: CSVEYGGYEQYF; DNA: TGCAGCGTTGAATATGGGGGCTACGAGCAGTACTTC
V: TRBV30; J: TRBJ2-7; D: TRBD1; size: many; CDR3: CAWSRDRRQEQYF; DNA: TGTGCCTGGAGTCGGGACAGGAGGCAGGAGCAGTACTTC
V: TRBV28; J: TRBJ2-2; D: NA; size: many; CDR3: CASRRANTGELFF; DNA: TGTGCCAGCAGAAGAGCGAACACCGGGGAGCTGTTTTTT
V: TRBV6-2/TRBV6-3; J: TRBJ2-1; D: TRBD2; size: many; CDR3: CASRTLAGGIQLPRYNEQFF; DNA: TGTGCCAGCAGAACCCTAGCGGGAGGGATCCAACTACCGCGATACAATGAGCAGTTCTTC
V: TRBV28; J: TRBJ1-6; D: TRBD1; size: many; CDR3: CASSPGQGAFSPLHF; DNA: TGTGCCAGCAGCCCGGGACAGGGGGCTTTTTCACCCCTCCACTTT
V: TRBV12-3/TRBV12-4; J: TRBJ2-7; D: NA; size: many; CDR3: CASSQDRIQQYF; DNA: TGTGCCAGCAGTCAGGACAGAATCCAGCAGTACTTC
V: TRBV5-1; J: TRBJ2-2; D: TRBD2; size: many; CDR3: CASSGGLAETGELFF; DNA: TGCGCCAGCAGCGGGGGACTAGCAGAGACCGGGGAGCTGTTTTTT
V: TRBV11-1; J: TRBJ1-3; D: NA; size: many; CDR3: CASSFARGWGISGNTIYF; DNA: TGTGCCAGCAGCTTCGCACGGGGTTGGGGTATCTCTGGAAACACCATATATTTT
V: TRBV24-1; J: TRBJ2-3; D: TRBD2; size: many; CDR3: CATSDFGSGKGTQYF; DNA: TGTGCCACCAGTGATTTCGGTAGCGGGAAGGGTACGCAGTATTTT
V: TRBV19; J: TRBJ2-5; D: NA; size: NA; CDR3: CASSETYQETQYF; DNA: TGTGCCAGTAGTGAGACGTACCAAGAGACCCAGTACTTC
V: TRBV5-1; J: TRBJ2-7; D: TRBD1; size: NA; CDR3: CASSLAGDRGLYEQYF; DNA: TGCGCCAGCAGCTTGGCCGGTGACAGGGGATTATACGAGCAGTACTTC
V: TRBV20-1; J: TRBJ2-7; D: TRBD1; size: few; CDR3: CSARFRDRTYEQYF; DNA: TGCAGTGCTAGATTCCGGGACAGGACCTACGAGCAGTACTTC
V: TRBV27; J: TRBJ2-5; D: TRBD2; size: many; CDR3: CASSILRTSGRERGETQYF; DNA: TGTGCCAGCAGTATATTAAGGACTAGCGGGAGGGAACGGGGAGAGACCCAGTACTTC
V: TRBV9; J: TRBJ2-7; D: NA; size: NA; CDR3: CASSARPGGAYEQYF; DNA: TGTGCCAGCAGCGCCCGCCCAGGGGGGGCCTACGAGCAGTACTTC
V: TRBV30; J: TRBJ2-7; D: NA; size: few; CDR3: CAWSVSGGGAGEQYF; DNA: TGTGCCTGGAGTGTAAGTGGTGGGGGAGCCGGGGAGCAGTACTTC
V: TRBV19; J: TRBJ1-5; D: TRBD1; size: NA; CDR3: CASSANRDRENQPQHF; DNA: TGTGCCAGTAGCGCCAACCGGGACAGGGAGAATCAGCCCCAGCATTTT
V: TRBV7-2; J: TRBJ2-5; D: TRBD2; size: many; CDR3: CASSPHVREGRETQYF; DNA: TGTGCCAGCAGCCCACATGTGCGGGAGGGGAGAGAGACCCAGTACTTC
V: TRBV24-1; J: TRBJ2-2; D: NA; size: NA; CDR3: CATSDLRGRGSSGELFF; DNA: TGTGCCACCAGTGATTTGAGGGGCCGCGGTAGTTCCGGGGAGCTGTTTTTT
V: TRBV18; J: TRBJ2-1; D: NA; size: many; CDR3: CASSPLGGSSYNEQFF; DNA: TGTGCCAGCTCACCCCTAGGTGGTAGCTCCTACAATGAGCAGTTCTTC
V: TRBV7-9; J: TRBJ1-1; D: TRBD1; size: many; CDR3: CAEAGQGVPAFF; DNA: TGTGCCGAAGCCGGACAGGGGGTCCCAGCTTTCTTT
V: TRBV20-1; J: TRBJ1-5; D: TRBD1; size: few; CDR3: CSATRGAIGQPQHF; DNA: TGCAGTGCCACCAGGGGGGCAATCGGGCAGCCCCAGCATTTT
V: TRBV9; J: TRBJ2-1; D: NA; size: many; CDR3: CASSGGGINNEQFF; DNA: TGTGCCAGCAGCGGAGGTGGAATTAACAATGAGCAGTTCTTC
V: TRBV2; J: TRBJ2-3; D: NA; size: many; CDR3: CASSGSSIDTQYF; DNA: TGTGCCAGCAGCGGGTCCTCTATAGATACGCAGTATTTT
V: TRBV7-2; J: TRBJ1-2; D: TRBD1; size: few; CDR3: CASKGQPMGYGYTF; DNA: TGTGCCAGCAAGGGACAGCCGATGGGCTATGGCTACACCTTC
V: TRBV12-3/TRBV12-4; J: TRBJ2-7; D: TRBD2; size: many; CDR3: CASTDLGWTSGAYEQYF; DNA: TGTGCCAGCACCGATTTGGGGTGGACTAGCGGGGCCTACGAGCAGTACTTC
V: TRBV20-1; J: TRBJ1-1; D: NA; size: many; CDR3: CSASFTGPSAEAFF; DNA: TGCAGTGCTAGTTTTACAGGCCCCAGCGCTGAAGCTTTCTTT
V: TRBV28; J: TRBJ1-3; D: NA; size: many; CDR3: CASSLGRGRDLSDF; DNA: TGTGCCAGCAGTTTGGGGCGCGGCCGGGACCTTTCAGATTTT
V: TRBV28; J: TRBJ1-1; D: NA; size: many; CDR3: CASSGQGWSPEAFF; DNA: TGTGCCAGCAGCGGTCAGGGGTGGAGTCCTGAAGCTTTCTTT
V: TRBV2; J: TRBJ1-5; D: TRBD1; size: few; CDR3: CASSRHRGEKQPQHF; DNA: TGTGCCAGCAGTCGTCACAGGGGAGAGAAGCAGCCCCAGCATTTT
V: TRBV12-3/TRBV12-4; J: TRBJ1-4; D: NA; size: few; CDR3: CASSLGRYEKLFF; DNA: TGTGCCAGCAGTTTGGGGCGTTATGAAAAACTGTTTTTT